This T cell receptor (beta chain) was found in a study of blood T cell repertoires in COVID-19. Study background: T cells, B-cell-depleted T cells, or PBMCs provided the cDNA or gDNA that served as material.

The CDR3 covers 13 residues. Trimming stripped 4 bases from V and 13 bases from J, with 14 bases between. Germline V gives CDR1 SGHDN, CDR2 FVKESK. Source study methods: Nucleated cell counts were estimated from reference gene primer amplification. Profiling relied on immunoSEQ multiplex PCR, and the TCRdb table lists in-frame clones only, not all of them. The DNA was the basis for D and trimming; V, J and clone size are from that table. The sample has more than 150,000 clones; nearly 90% are singletons. The chain joins TRBV14 to TRBJ1-6; D is ambiguous. The receptor was isolated from a man aged 50 to 59 with acute or convalescent COVID-19. Material for sequencing was peripheral blood. The CDR3 DNA reads TGTGCCAGCAGCCCCCGGGTCCTATCGCCCCTCCACTTT. It codes for CASSPRVLSPLHF.